Shown below are 2 T cell receptor beta chains from a single sample sequenced in a study of regulatory T cells in long-lasting Graves disease. According to the study, TCR beta libraries were built with iRepertoire HTBI primers and CDR3-region Arm-PCR. One entry per CDR3 protein, called by TCRdb with MiXCR from the multiplex PCR reads. Here the sample spans 300,000 to 350,000 distinct CDR3 sequences, about 20% being singletons. Described time point: persistent/refractory GD, antithyroid drugs over 5 years with positive TRAb. TCR sequences were obtained from RNA taken from PBMCs. The sequenced sample was peripheral blood mononuclear cells (PBMCs), obtained when the disease was refractory, from a patient treated with antithyroid drugs. These receptors originate from a female donor with Graves disease.

This clonotype was found once. Since a much larger clone is just one base distant, this may be a read error. The chain uses TRBV10-2 and TRBJ1-1; perhaps TRBD1 as D (5 bases). The V gene's germline CDR1 is WSHSY and CDR2 SAAADI. Trimming took 5 bases from V and 11 from J, leaving 15 bases between them. The CDR3 is made up of 12 amino acids. In nucleotides, the CDR3 is TGCGCCAGCAGTCCGATAGGGGAGGATGCTTTCTTT. This codes for CASSPIGEDAFF.

The chain links TRBV7-9 to TRBJ2-2; a possible D gene is TRBD2 (6 bases). CDR1 SEHNR and CDR2 FQNEAQ come from the germline V gene (reference sequence). CDR3 length: 14 residues. Trimming pared 2 bases from V and 8 bases from J, leaving 12 bases between. The CDR3 loop is CASSLTSSLGELFF. CDR3 coding DNA: TGTGCCAGCAGCTTAACTAGCAGCCTAGGGGAGCTGTTTTTT.